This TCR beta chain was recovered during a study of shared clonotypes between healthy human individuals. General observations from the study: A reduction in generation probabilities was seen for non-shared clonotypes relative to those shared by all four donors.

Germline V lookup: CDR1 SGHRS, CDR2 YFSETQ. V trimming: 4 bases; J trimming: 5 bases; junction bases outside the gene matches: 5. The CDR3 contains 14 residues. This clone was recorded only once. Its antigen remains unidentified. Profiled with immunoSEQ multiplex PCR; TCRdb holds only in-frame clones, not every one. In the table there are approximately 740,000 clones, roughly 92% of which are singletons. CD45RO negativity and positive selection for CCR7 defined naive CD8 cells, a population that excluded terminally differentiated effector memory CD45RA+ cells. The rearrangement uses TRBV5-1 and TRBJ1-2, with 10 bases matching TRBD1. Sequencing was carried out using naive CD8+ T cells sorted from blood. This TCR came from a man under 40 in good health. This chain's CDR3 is CASSPRTGGYGYTF. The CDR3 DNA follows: TGCGCCAGCAGCCCGAGGACAGGGGGATATGGCTACACCTTC.